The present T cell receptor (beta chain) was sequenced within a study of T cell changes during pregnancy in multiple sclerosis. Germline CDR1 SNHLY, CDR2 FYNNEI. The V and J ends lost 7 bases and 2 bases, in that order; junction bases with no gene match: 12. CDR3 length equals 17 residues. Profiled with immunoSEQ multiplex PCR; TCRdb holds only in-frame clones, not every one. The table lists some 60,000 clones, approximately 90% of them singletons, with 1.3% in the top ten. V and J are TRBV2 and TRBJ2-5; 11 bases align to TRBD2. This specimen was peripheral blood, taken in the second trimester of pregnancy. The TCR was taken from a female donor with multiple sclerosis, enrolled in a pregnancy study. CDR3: CASNLLGLAGEQETQYF. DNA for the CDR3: TGTGCCAGCAATCTATTAGGACTAGCGGGTGAGCAAGAGACCCAGTACTTC.